The rows below give T cell receptor beta chains drawn from one sample of a study of cytomegalovirus exposure and HLA in healthy donors. Only in-frame clones appear in the TCRdb table, and some are missing; sequencing was by immunoSEQ multiplex PCR. The profile shows more than 140,000 clones, 75% to 80% of them singletons. The material sequenced was PBMCs. These receptors were taken from a male donor in good health and CMV-seronegative. Each CDR3 is given with its conserved first and last residue. Fields, in order: J gene, D gene, V gene, clone size, CDR3 DNA, CDR3 protein. The D gene is left open where the match is weak. Expanded clones are given a class, and other clones once, few, many or no size at all.

>TRBJ1-4|TRBD1|TRBV5-5|NA
TGTGCCAGCAGGGGACAGGGAGGAGAAAAACTGTTTTTT
CASRGQGGEKLFF
>TRBJ2-3|NA|TRBV6-4|once
TGTGCCAGCAGTGAGAGCGGTTCCACAGATACGCAGTATTTT
CASSESGSTDTQYF
>TRBJ1-5|NA|TRBV4-1|NA
TGCGCCAGCAGCGATGAACCGGGGGGCGGAGATCAGCCCCAGCATTTT
CASSDEPGGGDQPQHF
>TRBJ2-7|NA|TRBV4-1|NA
TGCGCCAGCAGCCAAGGGTTGGCAGGGGCCTACGAGCAGTACTTC
CASSQGLAGAYEQYF
>TRBJ2-1|NA|TRBV7-9|NA
TGTTCCAGCAGCTTATGGGGGCTCGGTGAGCAGTTCTTC
CSSSLWGLGEQFF
>TRBJ2-1|NA|TRBV7-2|NA
TGTGCCAGCAGCTTAGGGGGGGGACAACCGTACAATGAGCAGTTCTTC
CASSLGGGQPYNEQFF
>TRBJ2-7|TRBD1|TRBV5-4|NA
TGTGCCAGCAGCTTGGTGGGGGACAGGGATTACGAGCAGTACTTC
CASSLVGDRDYEQYF
>TRBJ1-1|NA|TRBV11-2|NA
TGTGCCAGCAGAAGGGAGAACGGTGAAGCTTTCTTT
CASRRENGEAFF
>TRBJ1-4|NA|TRBV7-2|NA
TGTGCCAGCAGCTTAGGCCAGGGGCCTAATGAAAAACTGTTTTTT
CASSLGQGPNEKLFF
>TRBJ2-3|TRBD1|TRBV5-4|once
TGTGCCAGCAGCTTCCGGGACAGGGGAGTTACAGATACGCAGTATTTT
CASSFRDRGVTDTQYF
>TRBJ1-2|TRBD1|TRBV9|few
TGTGCCAGCAGCGTAGAGACAGGGGGCTATGGCTACACCTTC
CASSVETGGYGYTF
>TRBJ2-3|TRBD2|TRBV13|NA
TGTGCCAGCAGCTTAGGACTAGCGGGAGAACCCCCGGCGCAGTATTTT
CASSLGLAGEPPAQYF
>TRBJ1-4|NA|TRBV29-1|NA
TGCAGCGTTGAAGGGGCTATAAGCGGAAAACTGTTTTTT
CSVEGAISGKLFF
>TRBJ2-5|TRBD2|TRBV14|NA
TGTGCCAGCAGCCCCGTGAGGGCGGGGGGCCAAGAGACCCAGTACTTC
CASSPVRAGGQETQYF
>TRBJ2-3|TRBD1|TRBV30|NA
TGTGCCTGGTGCCGGGACAGGGTGGCAGATACGCAGTATTTT
CAWCRDRVADTQYF
>TRBJ2-7|TRBD2|TRBV11-3|NA
TGTGCCAGCAGCCAGACTAGCGGGAGTTTAAGGTACGAGCAGTACTTC
CASSQTSGSLRYEQYF
>TRBJ2-1|TRBD2|TRBV15|NA
TGTGCCACCAGCCTTACTAGCGGGATCCCCTACAATGAGCAGTTCTTC
CATSLTSGIPYNEQFF
>TRBJ2-3|NA|TRBV5-1|NA
TGCGCCAGCAGCGGTCCTCGCGCAGATACGCAGTATTTT
CASSGPRADTQYF
>TRBJ2-7|NA|TRBV19|NA
TGTGCCAGTAGTATAAAACAGGCCTCCTACGAGCAGTACTTC
CASSIKQASYEQYF
>TRBJ2-3|TRBD1|TRBV7-9|NA
TGTGCCAGCAGCCCTCCGCGGGACAGGAGCACAGATACGCAGTATTTT
CASSPPRDRSTDTQYF
>TRBJ1-1|NA|TRBV30|NA
TGTGCCTGGAGTCCCACAGGGAACACTGAAGCTTTCTTT
CAWSPTGNTEAFF
>TRBJ2-5|NA|TRBV18|NA
TGTGCCAGCTCACCTAAAGGTAGCACTCAAGAGACCCAGTACTTC
CASSPKGSTQETQYF
>TRBJ2-7|TRBD1|TRBV10-3|NA
TGTGCCATCGGGGACAGGGGGGCGGACGAGCAGTACTTC
CAIGDRGADEQYF
>TRBJ2-7|NA|TRBV27|NA
TGTGCCAGCAGTTTGACCTACGGGTCGAGCTCCTACGAGCAGTACTTC
CASSLTYGSSSYEQYF
>TRBJ2-5|TRBD1|TRBV30|NA
TGTGCCTGGAGTGTCCACAGGGGTGTTGAAGAGACCCAGTACTTC
CAWSVHRGVEETQYF
>TRBJ2-2|NA|TRBV19|NA
TGTGCCAGTAAAGGGGCAGGGGAGTTCCCCGGGGAGCTGTTTTTT
CASKGAGEFPGELFF